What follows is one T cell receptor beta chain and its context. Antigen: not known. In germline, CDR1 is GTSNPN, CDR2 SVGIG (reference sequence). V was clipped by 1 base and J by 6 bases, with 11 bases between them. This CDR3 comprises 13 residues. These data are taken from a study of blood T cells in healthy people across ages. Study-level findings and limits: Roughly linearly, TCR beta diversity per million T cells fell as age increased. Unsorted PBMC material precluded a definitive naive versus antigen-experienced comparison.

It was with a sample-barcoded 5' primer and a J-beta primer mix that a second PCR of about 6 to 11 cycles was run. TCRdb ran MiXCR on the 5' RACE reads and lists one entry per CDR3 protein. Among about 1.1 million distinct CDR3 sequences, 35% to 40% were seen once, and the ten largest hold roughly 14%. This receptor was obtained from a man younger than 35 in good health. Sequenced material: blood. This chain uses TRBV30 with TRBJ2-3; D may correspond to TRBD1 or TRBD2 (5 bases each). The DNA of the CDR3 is TGTGCCTGGAGTGGAATCTGGGGGGATACGCAGTATTTT. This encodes CAWSGIWGDTQYF. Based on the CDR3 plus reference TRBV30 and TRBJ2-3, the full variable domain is SQTIHQWPATLVQPVGSPLSLECTVEGTSNPNLYWYRQAAGRGLQLLFYSVGIGQISSEVPQNLSASRPQDRQFILSSKKLLLSDSGFYLCAWSGIWGDTQYFGPGTRLTVL.